This record looks at one T cell receptor beta chain sequence and its context. CD8+ and CD4+ T cells taken from blood had their TCR beta sequenced. TEMRA cells were FACS-enriched, unlike CD8+ and CD4+ T cells, which were negatively isolated. Reverse transcription of about 0.5 to 1 ug RNA was carried out with random hexamers. Amplification of TCR beta CDR3 used immunoSEQ multiplex PCR across 54 Vbeta and 13 Jbeta. MiXCR, applied by TCRdb to the immunoSEQ multiplex PCR reads, yields one record per CDR3 protein. The data hold around 120,000 distinct CDR3 sequences, with 85% to 95% observed a single time. The sample is drawn from a study of CD8 T cells in Susac syndrome. The CDR3 has 12 amino acids. With 2 bases removed from V and 5 bases from J, the gap between germline ends came to 7 bases.

The chain is built from TRBV12-3 or TRBV12-4 and TRBJ2-7; D uncertain. The specimen was CD4+ T cells from PBMCs. The sequence was collected from a human donor with multiple sclerosis. The DNA for the CDR3 is TGTGCCAGCAGTTTAACGAGGAACGAGCAGTACTTC. Residues: CASSLTRNEQYF.